One sample yielded the 8 T cell receptor beta chains listed below, sequenced in a study of CD8+ T cells in alopecia areata (dated by TCRdb to the late 2010s). Library preparation employed the immunoSEQ multiplex PCR assay. RNA was extracted from all samples and reverse transcribed into cDNA, which served as template for TCR sequencing. TCRdb mirrors the immuneACCESS table, restricted to in-frame sequences. Some clones are absent from its copies; in checked studies, under half trace to an unresolved V gene, and the reason for the others is unknown. Across this sample there are about 120,000 clones, with around 49% seen only once. The ten largest make up around 19% of the sample. The intended sense of this specimen's time point label: baseline before oral tofacitinib. The input for sequencing was CD8+ T cells sorted from blood, taken at week 0. Source of these receptors: a human donor with alopecia areata.

The V call is TRBV7-8, the J call TRBJ1-1; D uncertain. Germline CDR1 SGHVS, CDR2 FQNEAQ. Trimming stripped 1 base from V and 0 bases from J, with 6 bases between. The CDR3 runs 14 residues. The CDR3 coding sequence is TGTGCCAGCAGCTTAGATCTGTTGAACACTGAAGCTTTCTTT. Amino acids: CASSLDLLNTEAFF.

The rearrangement uses TRBV4-3 and TRBJ1-6; possibly TRBD1 for D (5 bases). Germline V gives CDR1 LGHNA, CDR2 YSLEER. The CDR3 totals 16 residues. The V end was cut by 3 bases, the J end by 7 bases, with 16 bases between. CDR3 region: CASSHLLGVQNSPLHF. The DNA of the CDR3 is TGCGCCAGCAGCCACCTACTAGGGGTCCAGAATTCACCCCTCCACTTT.

This clone was seen a few times. The chain is built from TRBV6-5 and TRBJ2-7; weak D call: TRBD1 (5 bases). V was clipped by 7 bases and J by 0 bases, with 16 bases between them. Germline lookup yields CDR1 MNHEY and CDR2 SVGAGI. The CDR3 sequence is 15 residues long. CDR3 sequence: CASKFLQASSYEQYF. The CDR3 DNA sequence: TGTGCCAGCAAGTTTTTACAGGCCAGCTCCTACGAGCAGTACTTC.

In its sample, this clone was seen many times. CDR3 region: CASSDSSGADTQYF. CDR3 DNA: TGTGCCAGCAGTGACTCTAGCGGGGCAGATACGCAGTATTTT. The rearrangement joins TRBV6-4 to TRBJ2-3; 8 bases map to TRBD2. V dropped 0 bases and J dropped 4; count of bases not matched to a gene: 0. CDR3 length equals 14 residues. CDR1 and CDR2 from the germline V gene are MRHNA and SNTAGT.

The chain couples TRBV15 to TRBJ2-7, with D possibly TRBD2 on 5 matching bases. This CDR3 comprises 13 residues. Trimming shortened V by 3 bases and J by 4 bases, and 10 bases separated the two germline ends. Per the germline V gene, CDR1 is LNHNV and CDR2 is YYDKDF (reference sequence). The CDR3 region is CATSSRGLYEQYF. In DNA, the CDR3 is TGTGCCACCAGCAGTAGAGGGTTGTACGAGCAGTACTTC. Together with reference TRBV15 and TRBJ2-7, the CDR3 gives the full variable domain: DAMVIQNPRYQVTQFGKPVTLSCSQTLNHNVMYWYQQKSSQAPKLLFHYYDKDFNNEADTPDNFQSRRPNTSFCFLDIRSPGLGDTAMYLCATSSRGLYEQYFGPGTRLTVT.

The chain employs TRBV5-6 and TRBJ2-4; no definite D call. The germline V gene encodes CDR1 SGHDT and CDR2 YYEEEE. The CDR3 runs 14 residues. V was shortened by 2 bases and J by 2 bases, with 8 bases between the two germline ends. The CDR3 protein is CASSFQETKNIQYF. The CDR3 coding sequence is TGTGCCAGCAGCTTCCAGGAGACCAAAAACATTCAGTACTTC.

This clone was counted between two and nine times. The J gene is TRBJ1-2, the V gene TRBV30; the D gene is possibly TRBD1 (5 bases). Germline V gene data show CDR1 as GTSNPN and CDR2 as SVGIG (reference sequence). The CDR3 spans 15 residues. The ends were cut back, 3 bases at V and 5 bases at J, with 19 bases in the middle. CDR3 protein: CAWSYDSSYSYGYTF. In nucleotides, the CDR3 is TGTGCCTGGAGCTACGACAGCTCCTATTCGTATGGCTACACCTTC. The whole variable domain, filled in from reference TRBV30 and TRBJ1-2, reads SQTIHQWPATLVQPVGSPLSLECTVEGTSNPNLYWYRQAAGRGLQLLFYSVGIGQISSEVPQNLSASRPQDRQFILSSKKLLLSDSGFYLCAWSYDSSYSYGYTFGSGTRLTVV.

V and J are TRBV30 and TRBJ2-4, with D tentatively TRBD1 or TRBD2 (6 bases each). The V and J ends lost 4 bases and 0 bases respectively, with 28 bases between them. Per the germline V gene, CDR1 is GTSNPN and CDR2 is SVGIG (reference sequence). The CDR3 contains 20 residues. CDR3 coding DNA: TGTGCCTGGATGGAGGGTACAGGGTCCTTTGACCAGCTAGCCAAAAACATTCAGTACTTC. This sequence encodes CAWMEGTGSFDQLAKNIQYF.